The rows below give T cell receptor beta chains drawn from one sample of a study of shared clonotypes between healthy human individuals. Using immunoSEQ multiplex PCR, the repertoire was profiled, and TCRdb retains in-frame clones only, with some absent. This sample has some 1.5 million clones, with 96% found just once. Sequenced input: naive CD4+ T cells sorted from blood. These receptors all stem from a man aged 25-45 years in good health. CDR3s include the opening cysteine and the closing phenylalanine or tryptophan. D genes are given only for firm matches. The size of a clone is reported for some rows only, either as once, few or many, or as a class for expanded clones.

clone size,J gene,D gene,V gene,CDR3 DNA,CDR3 protein
-,TRBJ2-2,-,TRBV18,TGTGCCAGCTCCTCTTTGATCGTGAACACCGGGGAGCTGTTTTTT,CASSSLIVNTGELFF
-,TRBJ1-2,-,TRBV5-1,TGCGCCAGCAGCCCTTATTCGGGGGTCGGCTATGGCTACACCTTC,CASSPYSGVGYGYTF
-,TRBJ2-4,TRBD1,TRBV18,TGTGCCAGCTCACTGACAGGGACGTACGCCAAAAACATTCAGTACTTC,CASSLTGTYAKNIQYF
-,TRBJ2-7,-,TRBV5-1,TGCGCCAGCAGCCCCCCCGACAGAATCTACGAGCAGTACTTC,CASSPPDRIYEQYF
-,TRBJ2-1,-,TRBV28,TGTGCCAGCAGTCCCCTAGGGAGCTCCTACAATGAGCAGTTCTTC,CASSPLGSSYNEQFF
-,TRBJ2-5,-,TRBV2,TGTGCCAGCAGTGCAGGGGAAGAGACCCAGTACTTC,CASSAGEETQYF
-,TRBJ1-1,-,TRBV30,TGTGCCTGGAGGCCGGGCGGGGAAGTAGCTTTCTTT,CAWRPGGEVAFF
-,TRBJ1-2,-,TRBV28,TGTGCCAGCAGTTTATTTCTGGGGCCCGGGGGCTACACCTTC,CASSLFLGPGGYTF
-,TRBJ2-3,-,TRBV2,TGTGCCAGCCGCACCAACACAGATACGCAGTATTTT,CASRTNTDTQYF
-,TRBJ2-1,TRBD2,TRBV6-6,TGTGCCAGCAGCGCCGCGGGGGGATTTGAGCAGTTCTTC,CASSAAGGFEQFF
-,TRBJ1-4,TRBD1,TRBV4-2,TGTGCCAGCAGCCAAGGGGACAGGCTCGAAAAACTGTTTTTT,CASSQGDRLEKLFF
-,TRBJ2-3,-,TRBV9,TGTGCCAGCAGCGTAGGATTGCTAGATACGCAGTATTTT,CASSVGLLDTQYF
-,TRBJ2-7,-,TRBV6-5,TGTGCCAGCAGTTACTCAACTAGTCAGGGAGGCGAGCAGTACTTC,CASSYSTSQGGEQYF
-,TRBJ2-5,-,TRBV29-1,TGCAGCGTTGTGGGGGGCACCCAGTACTTC,CSVVGGTQYF
once,TRBJ2-2,-,TRBV7-8,TGTGCCAGCAGCTTCGTGTCCACCGGGGAGCTGTTTTTT,CASSFVSTGELFF
once,TRBJ1-3,-,TRBV7-6,TGTGCCAGCAGCCTCGAGGACTCTGGAAACACCATATATTTT,CASSLEDSGNTIYF
-,TRBJ2-1,TRBD2,TRBV12-5,TGTGCTAGTGGTTTGGGTAGCGGGATCTTCAATGAGCAGTTCTTC,CASGLGSGIFNEQFF
-,TRBJ1-1,-,TRBV9,TGTGCCAGCAGCGTCACAGGCCAGAACACTGAAGCTTTCTTT,CASSVTGQNTEAFF
-,TRBJ2-3,-,TRBV14,TGTGCCAGCACCACATTGGCTAGCACAGATACGCAGTATTTT,CASTTLASTDTQYF
-,TRBJ1-1,-,TRBV21-1,TGTGCCAGCAGCGCTGGGCAATGGAAGAACACTGAAGCTTTCTTT,CASSAGQWKNTEAFF
-,TRBJ2-1,-,TRBV28,TGTGCCAGCACTAGTTTACCCAGGGACAATGAGCAGTTCTTC,CASTSLPRDNEQFF
-,TRBJ2-3,TRBD1,TRBV25-1,TGTGCCAGCAGTGTCTCCAGGGGGTCGGATACGCAGTATTTT,CASSVSRGSDTQYF
-,TRBJ2-2,TRBD2,TRBV2,TGTGCCAGCGTAGCGGGAGAGGACACCGGGGAGCTGTTTTTT,CASVAGEDTGELFF
-,TRBJ2-7,-,TRBV6-1,TGTGCCAGCAGGGTTCTCAATGCGGGGCAGTACTTC,CASRVLNAGQYF
-,TRBJ2-7,-,TRBV4-2,TGTGCCAGCAGCCAACCGCGGGGCAGGGGGTACTCCTACGAGCAGTACTTC,CASSQPRGRGYSYEQYF
-,TRBJ2-3,-,TRBV6-4,TGTGCCAGCAGCCCGGACAGCACAGATACGCAGTATTTT,CASSPDSTDTQYF
-,TRBJ1-3,-,TRBV2,TGTGCCAGCAGTGAGGATGAGGCCCGAGGGTGGGGAAACACCATATATTTT,CASSEDEARGWGNTIYF
once,TRBJ1-3,-,TRBV19,TGTGCCAGTTCGCCGGGGCTGGGTCGGAACACCATATATTTT,CASSPGLGRNTIYF
-,TRBJ2-5,TRBD2,TRBV28,TGTGCCAGCAGTATTGGGGGGGTCGGGTACCAAGAGACCCAGTACTTC,CASSIGGVGYQETQYF
-,TRBJ2-3,-,TRBV28,TGTGCCAGCAGTTTGTGGCGGGAAGGCACAGATACGCAGTATTTT,CASSLWREGTDTQYF
-,TRBJ2-1,-,TRBV9,TGTGCCAGCAGCCTGCGGGATGAGCAGTTCTTC,CASSLRDEQFF
-,TRBJ2-5,-,TRBV10-1,TGCGCCAGCAGTGATAAGCTAGGGGGACGGGAGACCCAGTACTTC,CASSDKLGGRETQYF
-,TRBJ2-1,TRBD2,TRBV5-1,TGCGCCAGCAGTTTCGGACTAGCGGGAGGCCAGAGCAATGAGCAGTTCTTC,CASSFGLAGGQSNEQFF
-,TRBJ2-7,-,TRBV29-1,TGCAGCGTTGAATCTACAGTTCGGGACGAGCAGTACTTC,CSVESTVRDEQYF
-,TRBJ1-2,-,TRBV18,TGTGCCAGCTCACTACAAACAGCTTCGAAAGGCTACACCTTC,CASSLQTASKGYTF
-,TRBJ2-5,TRBD1,TRBV29-1,TGCAGCGAACGGACAGGGCGAGAGACCCAGTACTTC,CSERTGRETQYF
-,TRBJ1-3,-,TRBV27,TGTGCCAGCAGTTTATCTTCAACTGGAAACACCATATATTTT,CASSLSSTGNTIYF
-,TRBJ2-7,TRBD2,TRBV5-4,TGTGCCAGCAGCTTGGGGGGAGGGGAGGGCTACGAGCAGTACTTC,CASSLGGGEGYEQYF
-,TRBJ2-2,TRBD1,TRBV29-1,TGCAGCGGAGGGACAGGGGGCACCGGGGAGCTGTTTTTT,CSGGTGGTGELFF
-,TRBJ1-2,TRBD1,TRBV6-1,TGTGCCAGCGTGGACAGGGGGTCCGGCTACACCTTC,CASVDRGSGYTF
-,TRBJ2-2,TRBD2,TRBV5-1,TGCGCCAGCAGCCGGACTAGCGAGAACACCGGGGAGCTGTTTTTT,CASSRTSENTGELFF
-,TRBJ2-2,-,TRBV2,TGTGCCAGCAGTCCGACCCCAGCGAACACCGGGGAGCTGTTTTTT,CASSPTPANTGELFF
-,TRBJ1-1,TRBD1,TRBV10-3,TGTGCCATCAGTGAGTCTTTGGGGACAGCCAACGCCAGGCCTTACACTGAAGCTTTCTTT,CAISESLGTANARPYTEAFF
-,TRBJ2-3,TRBD2,TRBV10-1,TGCGCCAGCAGTCGGACTAGCGGGAGAGGTCAAGATACGCAGTATTTT,CASSRTSGRGQDTQYF
-,TRBJ2-7,-,TRBV6-5,TGTGCCGGGGCCTACGAGCAGTACTTC,CAGAYEQYF
-,TRBJ2-5,-,TRBV5-8,TGTGCCAGCAGCGACAGAAAGATCGTGGAGACCCAGTACTTC,CASSDRKIVETQYF
-,TRBJ2-3,TRBD1,TRBV5-8,TGTGCCAGTCTACAGGGGGCCTCAGATACGCAGTATTTT,CASLQGASDTQYF
-,TRBJ2-2,-,TRBV10-3,TGTGCCATCAGTGTCGGCGTAAACACCGGGGAGCTGTTTTTT,CAISVGVNTGELFF